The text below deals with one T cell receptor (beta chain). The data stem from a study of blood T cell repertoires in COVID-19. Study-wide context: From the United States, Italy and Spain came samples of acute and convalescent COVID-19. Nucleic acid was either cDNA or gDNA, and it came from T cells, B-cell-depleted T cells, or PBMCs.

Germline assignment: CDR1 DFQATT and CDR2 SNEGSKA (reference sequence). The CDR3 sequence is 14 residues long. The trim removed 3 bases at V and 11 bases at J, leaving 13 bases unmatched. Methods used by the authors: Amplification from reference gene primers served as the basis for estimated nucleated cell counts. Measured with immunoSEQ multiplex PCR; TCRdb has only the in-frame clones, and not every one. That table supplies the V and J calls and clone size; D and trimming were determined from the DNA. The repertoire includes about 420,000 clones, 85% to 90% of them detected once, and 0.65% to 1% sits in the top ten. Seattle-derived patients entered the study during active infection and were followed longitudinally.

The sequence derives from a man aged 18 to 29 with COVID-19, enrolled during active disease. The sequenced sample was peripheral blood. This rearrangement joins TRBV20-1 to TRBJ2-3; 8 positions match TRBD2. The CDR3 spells CSASPGTRGIEQYF. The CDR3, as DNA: TGCAGTGCTAGTCCCGGGACTAGAGGGATCGAGCAGTATTTT.